This T cell receptor (beta chain) is drawn from a study of T cell responses to AZD1222 COVID-19 vaccine. Study results and limitations: Two doses of AZD1222 preceded a rise in Spike-specific TCR breadth and depth.

Profiled with immunoSEQ multiplex PCR; TCRdb holds only in-frame clones, not every one. This sample has 140,000 or so clones, with more than 75% found just once. V lost 3 bases to trimming and J lost 0 bases; unmatched junction nucleotides: 8. The germline gives CDR1 MDHEN, CDR2 SYDVKM. The CDR3 length is 18 residues. In regard to this clone: Its antigen is undetermined.

This clonotype originated in an adult who received the AZD1222 COVID-19 vaccine. The sequencing here drew on peripheral blood, taken 28 days after the second AZD1222 dose. The V gene is TRBV28, the J gene TRBJ1-3; 10 bases line up with TRBD1. CDR3 sequence: CASSLEDRGFNSGNTIYF. The CDR3 DNA is TGTGCCAGCAGTTTGGAGGACAGGGGGTTTAACTCTGGAAACACCATATATTTT.